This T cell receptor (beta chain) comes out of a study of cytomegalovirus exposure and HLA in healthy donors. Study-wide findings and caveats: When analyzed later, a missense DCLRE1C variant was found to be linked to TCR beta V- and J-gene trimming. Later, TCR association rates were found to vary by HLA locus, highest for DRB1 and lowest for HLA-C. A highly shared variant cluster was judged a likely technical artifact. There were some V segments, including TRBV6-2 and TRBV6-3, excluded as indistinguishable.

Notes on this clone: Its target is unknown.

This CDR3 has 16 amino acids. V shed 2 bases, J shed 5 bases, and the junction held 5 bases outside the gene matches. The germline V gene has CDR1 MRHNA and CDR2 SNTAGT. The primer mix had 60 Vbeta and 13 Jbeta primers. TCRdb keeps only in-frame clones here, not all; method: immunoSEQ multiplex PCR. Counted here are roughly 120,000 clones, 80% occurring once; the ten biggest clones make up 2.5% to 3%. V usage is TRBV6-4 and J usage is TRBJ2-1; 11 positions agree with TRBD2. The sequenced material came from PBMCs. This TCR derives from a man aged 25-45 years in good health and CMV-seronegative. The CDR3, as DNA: TGTGCCAGCAGTGACGACGGGACTAGCGGCAACAATGAGCAGTTCTTC. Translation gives CASSDDGTSGNNEQFF.